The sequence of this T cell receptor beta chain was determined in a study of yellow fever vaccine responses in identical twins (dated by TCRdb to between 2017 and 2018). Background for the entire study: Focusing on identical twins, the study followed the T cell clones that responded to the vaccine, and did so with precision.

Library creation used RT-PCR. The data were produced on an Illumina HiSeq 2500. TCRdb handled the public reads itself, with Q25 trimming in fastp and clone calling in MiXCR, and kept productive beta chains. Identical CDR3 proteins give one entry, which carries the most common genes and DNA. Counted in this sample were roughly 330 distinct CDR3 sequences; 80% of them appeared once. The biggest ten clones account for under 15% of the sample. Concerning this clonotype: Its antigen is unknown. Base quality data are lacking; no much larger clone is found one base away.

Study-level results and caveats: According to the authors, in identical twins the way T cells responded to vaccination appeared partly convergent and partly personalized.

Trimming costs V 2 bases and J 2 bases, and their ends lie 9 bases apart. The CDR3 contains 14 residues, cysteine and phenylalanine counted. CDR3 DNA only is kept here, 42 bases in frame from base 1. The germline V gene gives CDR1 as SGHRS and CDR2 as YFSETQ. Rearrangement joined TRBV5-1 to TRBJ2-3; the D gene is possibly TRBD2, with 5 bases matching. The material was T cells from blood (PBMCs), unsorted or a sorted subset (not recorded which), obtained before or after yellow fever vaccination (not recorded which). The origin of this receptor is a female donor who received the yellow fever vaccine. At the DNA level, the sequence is TGCGCCAGCAGCTTTAGGACTGTCACAGATACGCAGTATTTT. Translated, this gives CASSFRTVTDTQYF.